What follows are 14 T cell receptor beta chains derived from one specimen sequenced in a study of STAT5B mutations in CD4+ large granular lymphocyte leukemia. The protocol was immunoSEQ multiplex PCR, while the TCRdb copy is restricted to in-frame clones and leaves out a portion. This table has roughly 30,000 clones, around nine tenths appearing once. The sequenced sample consisted of CD4+ T cells from blood buffy coats. All receptors derive from a human donor in good health.

This chain links TRBV7-2 with TRBJ2-1, with unresolved D. The CDR3 is 15 residues long. CDR1 is SGHTA and CDR2 is FQGNSA in the germline V gene. Trimming removed 6 bases at V and 0 bases at J, with 12 bases between. The CDR3 is CASRRTALSYNEQFF. The CDR3 coding sequence is TGTGCCAGCAGACGTACCGCGCTCTCCTACAATGAGCAGTTCTTC.

The chain is built from TRBV19 and TRBJ1-4; D is ambiguous. Trimming shortened V by 3 bases and J by 7 bases, and 9 bases separated the two germline ends. Germline V gene sequence: CDR1 LNHDA, CDR2 SQIVND (reference sequence). The CDR3 length is 13 residues. The CDR3 DNA is TGTGCCAGTAGTATGGGTCTAGGTGAAAAACTGTTTTTT. Amino acids: CASSMGLGEKLFF.

The chain carries TRBV10-1 and TRBJ1-3, with unresolved D. The CDR3 covers 17 residues. Germline CDR1 and CDR2: WNHNN and SYGVQD (reference sequence). The germline V and J ends were trimmed by 0 bases and 0 bases, with 12 bases remaining between them. The DNA for the CDR3 is TGCGCCAGCAGTGAGTCGCGGAGAGGAAGCTCTGGAAACACCATATATTTT. Protein product: CASSESRRGSSGNTIYF.

In its sample, this clone was seen once. The chain couples TRBV30 to TRBJ2-2, with 9 positions matching TRBD2. CDR3 length: 16 residues. J was trimmed by 5 bases and V by 3 bases; bases with no gene match: 10. Germline V gene sequence: CDR1 GTSNPN, CDR2 SVGIG (reference sequence). The CDR3 nucleotides are TGTGCCTGGAGAGAGACTAGCGGAGGAAGGACCGGGGAGCTGTTTTTT. Its protein is CAWRETSGGRTGELFF.

The chain is built from TRBV5-1 and TRBJ2-5, with D unclear. This CDR3 contains 12 residues. V was shortened by 4 bases and J by 2 bases, with 6 bases between the two germline ends. The germline gives CDR1 SGHRS, CDR2 YFSETQ. The DNA for the CDR3 is TGCGCCAGCAGCCCTGAACAAGAGACCCAGTACTTC. Its protein is CASSPEQETQYF.

The chain uses TRBV15 and TRBJ2-1; possibly TRBD2 for D (7 bases). Germline V gene sequence: CDR1 LNHNV, CDR2 YYDKDF (reference sequence). The CDR3 loop spans 17 amino acids. Trimming left V 0 bases short and J 2 bases short, with 14 bases between. The CDR3 protein is CATSRDKRRGPYNEQFF. The CDR3 coding sequence is TGTGCCACCAGCAGAGATAAAAGGCGGGGGCCCTACAATGAGCAGTTCTTC.

The rearrangement links TRBV5-4 to TRBJ1-2; 8 nucleotides agree with TRBD1. Trimming cost V 4 bases and J 5 bases; bases outside gene matches: 7. Germline loops: CDR1 SGHNT, CDR2 YYREEE (reference sequence). The CDR3 is 14 amino acids. CDR3 sequence: CASSADRGTYGYTF. CDR3 sequence (DNA): TGTGCCAGCAGCGCCGACAGGGGCACTTATGGCTACACCTTC.

This chain joins TRBV19 and TRBJ2-5, with 9 bases identical to TRBD2. The CDR3 consists of 21 residues. V lost 4 bases, J lost 0 bases, and 21 bases stayed unmatched. Germline CDR1 is LNHDA and CDR2 is SQIVND (reference sequence). The CDR3 DNA follows: TGTGCCAGTAGTACTGGCAGCCCCCTAGCGGGAAGAGGGGTGTACCAAGAGACCCAGTACTTC. It yields the protein CASSTGSPLAGRGVYQETQYF.

V gene TRBV2 combines with J gene TRBJ2-7; maybe TRBD2 (5 bases). Per the germline V gene, CDR1 is SNHLY and CDR2 is FYNNEI. This CDR3 region has 13 residues. Trimming shortened V by 7 bases and J by 8 bases, and 18 bases separated the two germline ends. CDR3 loop: CASTPGSGIKQYF. CDR3 sequence (DNA): TGTGCCAGCACTCCGGGATCGGGGATCAAGCAGTACTTC.

The chain couples TRBV5-8 to TRBJ2-1, with 9 positions matching TRBD2. Germline assignment: CDR1 SGHTS and CDR2 YDEGEE. J lost 0 bases, V lost 3 bases, and 1 base had no gene match. The CDR3 runs to 15 residues. The CDR3 coding sequence is TGTGCCAGCAGCTATAGCGGGAGCTCCTACAATGAGCAGTTCTTC. Translating gives CASSYSGSSYNEQFF.

This rearrangement joins TRBV28 to TRBJ1-1; unclear D gene. The CDR3 is 13 residues long. The ends were cut back, 8 bases at V and 1 base at J, with 11 bases in the middle. CDR1 and CDR2 from the germline V gene are MDHEN and SYDVKM. CDR3 sequence reads: CASAEGGNTEAFF. The CDR3 DNA reads as TGTGCCAGCGCCGAGGGTGGGAACACTGAAGCTTTCTTT.

This chain links TRBV6-1 with TRBJ2-7; TRBD1 matches 12 bases. The CDR3 spans 16 residues. Germline trimming cut 0 bases from V and 5 bases from J; bases unmatched to any gene: 5. CDR1 is MNHNS, CDR2 SASEGT, per germline. Here the CDR3 DNA reads TGTGCCAGCAGTGAAGCGCTCGGGGACAGGGGGCACGAGCAGTACTTC. Translated: CASSEALGDRGHEQYF.

This rearrangement joins TRBV5-1 to TRBJ2-3; TRBD1 matches at 8 bases. This CDR3 region has 15 residues. Germline lookup yields CDR1 SGHRS and CDR2 YFSETQ. V lost 6 bases and J lost 3; bases outside the gene matches: 9. CDR3 sequence: CASKNIRGQTDTQYF. DNA of the CDR3: TGCGCCAGCAAAAACATCAGGGGGCAGACAGATACGCAGTATTTT.

This chain uses TRBV19 with TRBJ1-2; 7 nucleotides match TRBD1. Germline-derived CDR1 and CDR2 are LNHDA and SQIVND (reference sequence). J was trimmed by 7 bases and V by 5 bases; bases with no gene match: 10. The CDR3 runs 14 residues. CDR3 in amino acids: CASSPQTGLGGYTF. The CDR3 bases are TGTGCCAGTAGTCCGCAGACAGGGTTGGGTGGCTACACCTTC.